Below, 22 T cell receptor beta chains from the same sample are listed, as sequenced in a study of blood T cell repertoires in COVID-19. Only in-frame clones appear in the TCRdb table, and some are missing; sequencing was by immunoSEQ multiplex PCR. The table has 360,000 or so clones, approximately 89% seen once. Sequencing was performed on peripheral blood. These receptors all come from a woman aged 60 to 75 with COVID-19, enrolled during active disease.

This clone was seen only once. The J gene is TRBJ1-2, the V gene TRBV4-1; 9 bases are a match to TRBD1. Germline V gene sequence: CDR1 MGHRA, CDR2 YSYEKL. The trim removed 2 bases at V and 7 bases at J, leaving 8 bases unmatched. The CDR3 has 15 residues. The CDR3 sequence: CASSQRGTGLFGYTF. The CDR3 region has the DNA TGCGCCAGCAGCCAAAGGGGGACAGGGTTGTTTGGCTACACCTTC.

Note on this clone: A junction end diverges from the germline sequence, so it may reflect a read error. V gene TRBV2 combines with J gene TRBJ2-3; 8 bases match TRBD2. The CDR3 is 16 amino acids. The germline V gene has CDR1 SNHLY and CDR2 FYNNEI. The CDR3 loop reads CASREAGAGFGNTQYF. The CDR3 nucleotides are TGTGCCAGCAGGGAAGCGGGGGCCGGCTTCGGAAATACGCAGTATTTT.

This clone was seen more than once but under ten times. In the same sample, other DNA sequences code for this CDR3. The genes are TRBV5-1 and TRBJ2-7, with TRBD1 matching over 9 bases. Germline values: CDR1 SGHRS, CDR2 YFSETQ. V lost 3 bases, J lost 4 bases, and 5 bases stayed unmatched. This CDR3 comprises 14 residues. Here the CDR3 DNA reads TGCGCCAGCAGCTCAGGACAGGGGTTATACGAGCAGTACTTC. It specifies CASSSGQGLYEQYF.

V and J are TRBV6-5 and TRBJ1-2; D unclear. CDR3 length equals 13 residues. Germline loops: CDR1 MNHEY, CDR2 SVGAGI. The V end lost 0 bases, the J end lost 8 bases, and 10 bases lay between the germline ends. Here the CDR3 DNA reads TGTGCCAGCAGTTACTCAGAGGCGCGGGGCTACACCTTC. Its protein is CASSYSEARGYTF.

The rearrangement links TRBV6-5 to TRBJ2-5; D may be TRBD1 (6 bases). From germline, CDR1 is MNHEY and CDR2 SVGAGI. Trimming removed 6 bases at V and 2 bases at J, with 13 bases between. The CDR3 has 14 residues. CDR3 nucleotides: TGTGCCAGCAGACCCTCCCAGGGGCAAGAGACCCAGTACTTC. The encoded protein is CASRPSQGQETQYF.

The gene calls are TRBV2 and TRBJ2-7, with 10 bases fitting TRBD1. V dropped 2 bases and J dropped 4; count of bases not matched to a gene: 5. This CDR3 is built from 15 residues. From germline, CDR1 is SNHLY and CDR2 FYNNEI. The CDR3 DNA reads TGTGCCAGCAGTGAACAGGGACAGGGGTTTTACGAGCAGTACTTC. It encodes CASSEQGQGFYEQYF.

CDR3 coding DNA: TGTGCCAGCAGCGTAGAGGGACAGGCCAGCTCTGGAAACACCATATATTTT. Its protein is CASSVEGQASSGNTIYF. This sequence joins TRBV9 and TRBJ1-3, with TRBD1 matching over 8 bases. The CDR3 totals 17 residues. The V and J ends lost 0 bases and 0 bases, in that order; junction bases with no gene match: 5. Germline lookup yields CDR1 SGDLS and CDR2 YYNGEE.

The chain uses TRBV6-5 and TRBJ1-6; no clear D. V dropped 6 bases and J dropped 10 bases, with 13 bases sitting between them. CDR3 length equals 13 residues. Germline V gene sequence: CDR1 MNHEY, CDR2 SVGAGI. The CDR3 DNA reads TGTGCCAGCAGAGGTCCGGAGGGCTCACCCCTCCACTTT. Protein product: CASRGPEGSPLHF.

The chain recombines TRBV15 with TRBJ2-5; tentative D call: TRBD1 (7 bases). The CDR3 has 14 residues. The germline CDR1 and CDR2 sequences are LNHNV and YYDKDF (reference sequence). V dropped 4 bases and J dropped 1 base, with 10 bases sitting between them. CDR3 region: CATSIQGGQETQYF. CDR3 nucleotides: TGTGCCACCAGCATTCAGGGGGGCCAAGAGACCCAGTACTTC.

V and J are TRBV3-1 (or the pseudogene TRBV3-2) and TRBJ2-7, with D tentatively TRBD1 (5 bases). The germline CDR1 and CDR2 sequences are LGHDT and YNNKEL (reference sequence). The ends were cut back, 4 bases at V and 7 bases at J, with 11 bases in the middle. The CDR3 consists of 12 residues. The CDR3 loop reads CASSPQGYEQYF. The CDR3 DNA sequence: TGTGCCAGCAGCCCCCAGGGATATGAGCAGTACTTC.

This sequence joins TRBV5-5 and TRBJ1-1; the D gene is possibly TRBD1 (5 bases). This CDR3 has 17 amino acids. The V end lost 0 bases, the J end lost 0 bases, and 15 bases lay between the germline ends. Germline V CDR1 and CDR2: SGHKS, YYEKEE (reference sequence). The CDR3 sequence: CASSLVPRGGLNTEAFF. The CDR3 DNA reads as TGTGCCAGCAGCTTGGTTCCAAGGGGAGGGTTGAACACTGAAGCTTTCTTT.

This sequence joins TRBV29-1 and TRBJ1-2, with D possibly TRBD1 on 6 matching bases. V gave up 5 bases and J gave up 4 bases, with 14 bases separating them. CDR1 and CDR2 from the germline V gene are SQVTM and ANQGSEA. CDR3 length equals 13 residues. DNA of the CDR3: TGCAGCGTTCAACAGGGAGGGTCCTATGGCTACACCTTC. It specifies CSVQQGGSYGYTF.

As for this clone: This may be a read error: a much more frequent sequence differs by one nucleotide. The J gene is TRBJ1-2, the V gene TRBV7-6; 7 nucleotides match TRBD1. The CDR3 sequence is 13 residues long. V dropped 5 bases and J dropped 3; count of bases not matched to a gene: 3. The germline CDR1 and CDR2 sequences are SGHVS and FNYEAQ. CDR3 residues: CASSPTGDYGYTF. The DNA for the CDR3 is TGTGCCAGCAGCCCCACAGGGGACTATGGCTACACCTTC.

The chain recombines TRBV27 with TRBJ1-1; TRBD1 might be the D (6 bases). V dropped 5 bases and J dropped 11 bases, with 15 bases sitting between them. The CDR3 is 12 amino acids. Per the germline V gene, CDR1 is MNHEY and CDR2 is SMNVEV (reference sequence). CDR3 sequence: CASSTIRGWAFF. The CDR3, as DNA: TGTGCCAGCAGTACCATCAGGGGTTGGGCTTTCTTT.

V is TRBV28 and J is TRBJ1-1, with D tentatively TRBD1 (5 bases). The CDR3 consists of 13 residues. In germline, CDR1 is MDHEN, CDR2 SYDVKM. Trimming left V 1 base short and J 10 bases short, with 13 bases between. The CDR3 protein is CASSLSGKRGAFF. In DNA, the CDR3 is TGTGCCAGCAGTTTATCAGGGAAGCGGGGAGCTTTCTTT.

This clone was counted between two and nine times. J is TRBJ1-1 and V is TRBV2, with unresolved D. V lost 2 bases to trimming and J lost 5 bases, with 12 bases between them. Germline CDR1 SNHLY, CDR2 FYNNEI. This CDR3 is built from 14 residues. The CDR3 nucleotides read TGTGCCAGCAGTGAATCGGCGGCTTATACTGAAGCTTTCTTT. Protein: CASSESAAYTEAFF.

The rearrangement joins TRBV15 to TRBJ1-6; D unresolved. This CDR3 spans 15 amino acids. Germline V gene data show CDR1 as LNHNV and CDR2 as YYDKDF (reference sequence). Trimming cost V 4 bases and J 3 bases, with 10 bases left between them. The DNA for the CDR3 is TGTGCCACCAGCAAAGGGAGAGACTATAATTCACCCCTCCACTTT. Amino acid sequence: CATSKGRDYNSPLHF.

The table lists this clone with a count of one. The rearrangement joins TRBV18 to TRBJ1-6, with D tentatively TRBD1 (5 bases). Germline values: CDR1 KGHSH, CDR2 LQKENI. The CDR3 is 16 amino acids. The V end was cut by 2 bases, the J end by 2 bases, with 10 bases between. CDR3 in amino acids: CASSPAGFAYNSPLHF. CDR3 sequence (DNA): TGTGCCAGCTCACCAGCAGGGTTCGCCTATAATTCACCCCTCCACTTT.

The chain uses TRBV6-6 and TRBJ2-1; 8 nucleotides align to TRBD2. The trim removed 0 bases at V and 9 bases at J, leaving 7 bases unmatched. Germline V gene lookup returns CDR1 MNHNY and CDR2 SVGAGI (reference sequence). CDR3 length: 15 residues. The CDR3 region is CASSYSPGGPFEQFF. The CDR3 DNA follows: TGTGCCAGCAGTTACTCGCCGGGGGGGCCTTTTGAGCAGTTCTTC.

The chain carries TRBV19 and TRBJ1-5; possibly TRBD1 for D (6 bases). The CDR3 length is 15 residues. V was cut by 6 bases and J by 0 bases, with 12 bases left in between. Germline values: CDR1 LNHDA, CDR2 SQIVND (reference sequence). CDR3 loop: CASRVQGYSNQPQHF. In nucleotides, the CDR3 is TGTGCCAGTAGGGTACAGGGATATAGCAATCAGCCCCAGCATTTT. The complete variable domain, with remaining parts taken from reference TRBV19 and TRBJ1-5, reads DGGITQSPKYLFRKEGQNVTLSCEQNLNHDAMYWYRQDPGQGLRLIYYSQIVNDFQKGDIAEGYSVSREKKESFPLTVTSAQKNPTAFYLCASRVQGYSNQPQHFGDGTRLSIL.

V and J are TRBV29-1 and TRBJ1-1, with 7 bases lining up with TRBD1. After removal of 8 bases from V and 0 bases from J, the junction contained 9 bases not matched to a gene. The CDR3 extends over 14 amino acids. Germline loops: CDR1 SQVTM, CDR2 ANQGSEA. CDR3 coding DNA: TGCAGCACAACCGGGACAGCCATGAACACTGAAGCTTTCTTT. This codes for CSTTGTAMNTEAFF.

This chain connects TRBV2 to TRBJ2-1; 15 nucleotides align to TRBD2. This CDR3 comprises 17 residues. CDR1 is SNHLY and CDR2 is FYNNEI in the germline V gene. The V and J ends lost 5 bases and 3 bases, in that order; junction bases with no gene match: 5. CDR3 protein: CASSRTSGGASYNEQFF. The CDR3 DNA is TGTGCCAGCAGTCGGACTAGCGGGGGGGCTAGCTACAATGAGCAGTTCTTC.